Presented here are 10 T cell receptor beta chains from one specimen sequenced in a study of PD-L1 blockade in urothelial cancer. The protocol was immunoSEQ multiplex PCR, while the TCRdb copy is restricted to in-frame clones and leaves out a portion. Of around 29,000 clones listed, around 84% were seen once; the top ten hold around 3%. Indicated time point: peripheral blood 6 weeks after treatment start. Here the sequenced sample was PBMCs, taken around atezolizumab (anti-PD-L1) treatment. Receptors originate from a man in his 70s with urothelial cancer.

The rearrangement links TRBV27 to TRBJ1-1, with D maybe TRBD1 (5 bases). CDR3 length equals 15 residues. V was cut by 0 bases and J by 4 bases, with 12 bases left in between. Germline V CDR1 and CDR2: MNHEY, SMNVEV (reference sequence). CDR3: CASSLSMAGSTEAFF. The CDR3 nucleotides read TGTGCCAGCAGTTTATCGATGGCAGGGTCCACTGAAGCTTTCTTT.

The chain employs TRBV10-2 and TRBJ2-1; 8 bases map to TRBD2. This CDR3 has 17 residues. The V gene's germline CDR1 is WSHSY and CDR2 SAAADI. Trimming cost V 8 bases and J 0 bases; bases outside gene matches: 12. CDR3 in DNA: TGCGCCAGCGCTCTTCTAGCGGGCAGGAGCTCCTACAATGAGCAGTTCTTC. Its protein product is CASALLAGRSSYNEQFF.

The rearrangement links TRBV4-2 to TRBJ2-7; D is perhaps TRBD2 (6 bases). The germline gives CDR1 LGHNA, CDR2 YNFKEQ. The CDR3 covers 16 residues. Trimming took 0 bases from V and 0 from J, leaving 12 bases between them. The CDR3 loop is CASSQDSEGRSYEQYF. CDR3 DNA sequence: TGTGCCAGCAGCCAAGATTCGGAGGGTCGCTCCTACGAGCAGTACTTC.

DNA for the CDR3: TGTGCCAGCCGTTCAGAAGTAATCGGGTCCTCAGGAAACACCATATATTTT. As protein: CASRSEVIGSSGNTIYF. The chain combines TRBV4-2 with TRBJ1-3; no firm D call. The germline V gene encodes CDR1 LGHNA and CDR2 YNFKEQ. The CDR3 extends over 17 amino acids. V lost 8 bases to trimming and J lost 4 bases, with 24 bases between them.

The CDR3 region has the DNA TGTGCCAGCAGCTTAGGAGGGGGCAGAGTGGAGGAGCAGTACTTC. Its protein is CASSLGGGRVEEQYF. This chain links TRBV7-2 with TRBJ2-7, with 7 bases that match TRBD1. The germline V gene encodes CDR1 SGHTA and CDR2 FQGNSA. Trimming removed 1 base from V and 7 bases from J; junction bases left unmatched: 10. The CDR3 totals 15 residues.

The V gene is TRBV4-3, the J gene TRBJ2-1, with 13 bases lining up with TRBD2. From germline, CDR1 is LGHNA and CDR2 YSLEER. The trim removed 1 base at V and 7 bases at J, leaving 4 bases unmatched. This CDR3 contains 16 residues. CDR3 residues: CASSQGTSGRSNEQFF. The DNA for the CDR3 is TGCGCCAGCAGCCAAGGGACTAGCGGGAGAAGTAATGAGCAGTTCTTC.

The V and J genes are TRBV10-3 and TRBJ1-2; D not resolved. The CDR3 spans 13 residues. Germline CDR1 is ENHRY and CDR2 is SYGVKD. Trimming left V 0 bases short and J 4 bases short, with 6 bases between. CDR3 region: CAISESEAYGYTF. The CDR3 DNA reads TGTGCCATCAGTGAGTCCGAAGCCTATGGCTACACCTTC.

This sequence joins TRBV10-3 and TRBJ2-1; 7 positions match TRBD1. Germline assignment: CDR1 ENHRY and CDR2 SYGVKD. The length of the CDR3 is 13 residues. V gave up 6 bases and J gave up 6 bases; unmatched junction bases: 5. CDR3 sequence reads: CAIRGTESNEQFF. DNA for the CDR3: TGTGCCATCAGGGGGACAGAGAGCAATGAGCAGTTCTTC.

In regard to this clone: This specimen includes other DNA sequences encoding the same CDR3. The rearrangement links TRBV7-8 to TRBJ1-1; D is unresolved. V lost 3 bases to trimming and J lost 4 bases, with 9 bases between them. Germline assignment: CDR1 SGHVS and CDR2 FQNEAQ. The CDR3 has 13 amino acids. The CDR3 spells CASSLGGGTEAFF. The CDR3 nucleotides are TGTGCCAGCAGCTTGGGAGGTGGCACTGAAGCTTTCTTT.

Here the CDR3 DNA reads TGCGCCAGCAGCCAAGAGAGGAGGTCGGGAGAGCAGTACTTC. It specifies CASSQERRSGEQYF. The rearrangement joins TRBV4-3 to TRBJ2-7; maybe TRBD2 (5 bases). In germline, CDR1 is LGHNA, CDR2 YSLEER. This CDR3 spans 14 amino acids. V lost 0 bases and J 7 bases, leaving 13 bases between the germline ends.